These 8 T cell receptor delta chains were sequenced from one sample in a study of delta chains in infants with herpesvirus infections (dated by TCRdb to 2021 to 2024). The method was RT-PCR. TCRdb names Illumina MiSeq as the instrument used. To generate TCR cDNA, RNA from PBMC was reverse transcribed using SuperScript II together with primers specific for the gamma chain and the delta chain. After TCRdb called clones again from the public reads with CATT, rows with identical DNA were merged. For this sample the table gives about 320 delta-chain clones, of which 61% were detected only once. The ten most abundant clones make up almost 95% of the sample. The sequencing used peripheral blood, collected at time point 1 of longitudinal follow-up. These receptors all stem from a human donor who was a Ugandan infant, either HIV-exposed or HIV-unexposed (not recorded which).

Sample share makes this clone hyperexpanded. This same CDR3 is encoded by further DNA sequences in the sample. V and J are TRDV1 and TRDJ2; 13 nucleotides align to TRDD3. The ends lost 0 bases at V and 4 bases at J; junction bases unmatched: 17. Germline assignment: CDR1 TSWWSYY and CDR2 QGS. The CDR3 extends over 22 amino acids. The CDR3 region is CALGELGGPYWGIREGTAQLFF. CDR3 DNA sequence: TGTGCTCTTGGGGAACTAGGGGGACCGTACTGGGGGATACGCGAGGGGACAGCACAACTCTTCTTT.

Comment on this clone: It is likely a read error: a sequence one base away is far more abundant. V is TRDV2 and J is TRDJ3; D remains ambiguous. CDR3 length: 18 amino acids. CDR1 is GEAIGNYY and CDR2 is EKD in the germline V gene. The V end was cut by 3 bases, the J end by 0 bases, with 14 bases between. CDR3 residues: CACDAVDSSSWDTRQMFF. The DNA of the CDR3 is TGTGCCTGTGACGCAGTGGATTCCAGCTCCTGGGACACCCGACAGATGTTTTTC.

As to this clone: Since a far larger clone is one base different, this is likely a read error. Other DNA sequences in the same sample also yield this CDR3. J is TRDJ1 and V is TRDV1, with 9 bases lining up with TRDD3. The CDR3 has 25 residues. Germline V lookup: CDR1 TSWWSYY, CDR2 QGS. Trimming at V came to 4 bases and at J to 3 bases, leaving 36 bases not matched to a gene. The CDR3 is CALGGRPAFPGFGLGDSTPPDKLIF. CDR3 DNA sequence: TGTGCTCTTGGGGGCCGACCCGCCTTCCCCGGGTTTGGACTGGGGGACTCAACGCCTCCCGATAAACTCATCTTT.

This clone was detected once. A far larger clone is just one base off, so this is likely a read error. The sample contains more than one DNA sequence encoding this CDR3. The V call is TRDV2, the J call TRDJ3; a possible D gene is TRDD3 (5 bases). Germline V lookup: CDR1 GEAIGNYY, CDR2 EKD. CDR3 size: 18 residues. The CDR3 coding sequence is TGTGCCTGTGACACAGTGGATTCCAGCTCCTGGGACACCCGCCAGATGTTTTTC. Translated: CACDTVDSSSWDTRQMFF.

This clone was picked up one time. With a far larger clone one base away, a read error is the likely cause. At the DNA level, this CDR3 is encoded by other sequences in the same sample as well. Here the CDR3 reads CACDTAPAGGPSWDTRQMFF. The CDR3 nucleotides are TGTGCCTGTGACACCGCGCCCGCTGGGGGTCCGTCCTGGGACACCCGTCAGATGTTTTTC. The chain is built from TRDV2 and TRDJ3; 7 bases fit TRDD3. The V gene's germline CDR1 is GEAIGNYY and CDR2 EKD. The CDR3 is made up of 20 amino acids.

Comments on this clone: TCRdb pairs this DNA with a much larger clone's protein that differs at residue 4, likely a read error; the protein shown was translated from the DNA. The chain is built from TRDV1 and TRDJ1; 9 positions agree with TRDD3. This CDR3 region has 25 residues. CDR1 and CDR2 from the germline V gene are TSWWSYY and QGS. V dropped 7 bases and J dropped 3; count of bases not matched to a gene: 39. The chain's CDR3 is CALEGRPAFPGFGLGDSTPPDKLIF. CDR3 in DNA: TGTGCTCTTGAGGGCCGACCCGCCTTCCCCGGGTTTGGACTGGGGGACTCAACACCTCCCGATAAACTCATCTTT.

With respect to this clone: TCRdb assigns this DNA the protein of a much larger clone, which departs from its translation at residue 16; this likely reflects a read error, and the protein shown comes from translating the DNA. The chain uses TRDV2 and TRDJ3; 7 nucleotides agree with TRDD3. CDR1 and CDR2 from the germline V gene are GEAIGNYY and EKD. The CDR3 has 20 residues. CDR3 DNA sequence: TGTGCCTGTGACACCGCGCCCGCTGGGGGTCCGTCCTGGGACACCCAACAGATGTTTTTC. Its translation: CACDTAPAGGPSWDTQQMFF.

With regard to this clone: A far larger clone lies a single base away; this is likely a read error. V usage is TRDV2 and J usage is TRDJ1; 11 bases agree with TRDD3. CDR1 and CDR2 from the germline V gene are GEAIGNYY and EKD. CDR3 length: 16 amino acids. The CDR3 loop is CACDTLLGDMAEKLIF. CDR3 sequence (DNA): TGTGCCTGTGACACTTTACTGGGGGATATGGCCGAAAAACTCATCTTT.